This paragraph reports one T cell receptor (beta chain). Antigen unknown. These data are taken from a study of cytomegalovirus exposure and HLA in healthy donors. About the study: Researchers found that roughly 81% of 398 genotyped donors fell within the Caucasian-associated ancestry cluster.

Findings and limits, study-wide: In a later analysis, an Asian-associated ancestry cluster reportedly showed fewer N-insertions than the roughly 730-donor mean. The study labeled 150 to 200 TCR beta chains cytomegalovirus-associated. In a later analysis, DRB1 alleles had the most associated TCRs; HLA-C alleles the fewest.

The PCR was carried out with 60 Vbeta primers and 13 Jbeta primers. Data came from immunoSEQ multiplex PCR; TCRdb stores just in-frame clones and leaves some out. The specimen's table records roughly 100,000 clones. V shed 8 bases and J 2 bases; nucleotides not matched to a gene: 8. The CDR3 is 14 amino acids. Germline V gene data show CDR1 as SGDLS and CDR2 as YYNGEE. The sequenced sample was PBMCs. The chain combines TRBV9 with TRBJ2-3; 7 bases align to TRBD2. The TCR sequence derives from a woman aged 25 to 39 in good health and CMV-seronegative. Here the CDR3 DNA reads TGTGCCAGTAAACGGGACTACTACACAGATACGCAGTATTTT. The encoded protein is CASKRDYYTDTQYF.